This T cell receptor beta chain was found in a study of blood T cell repertoires in COVID-19. As for the study in general: Samples came from the United States, Italy and Spain, spanning acute and convalescent COVID-19. Sources were T cells, B-cell-depleted T cells, or PBMCs; the material itself was cDNA or gDNA.

Methods used by the authors: Amplifying reference gene primers gave estimates of nucleated cell counts. TCRdb's table, derived via immunoSEQ multiplex PCR, lists solely in-frame clones and lacks some. That table furnishes V, J and clone size, whereas the DNA furnished D and trimming. Among 75,000 to 90,000 clones listed, around nine tenths were seen once. The CDR3 sequence is 11 residues long. Germline V gene data show CDR1 as LNHDA and CDR2 as SQIVND (reference sequence). Between the trimmed V and J ends, which lost 7 bases and 5 bases, there was a span of 8 bases. This sequence originates from a man aged 80 or over with active or convalescent COVID-19. The source material was peripheral blood. This chain uses TRBV19 with TRBJ2-5; D remains ambiguous. The CDR3 region is CASTSRETQYF. The DNA for the CDR3 is TGTGCCAGTACCTCCAGGGAGACCCAGTACTTC.